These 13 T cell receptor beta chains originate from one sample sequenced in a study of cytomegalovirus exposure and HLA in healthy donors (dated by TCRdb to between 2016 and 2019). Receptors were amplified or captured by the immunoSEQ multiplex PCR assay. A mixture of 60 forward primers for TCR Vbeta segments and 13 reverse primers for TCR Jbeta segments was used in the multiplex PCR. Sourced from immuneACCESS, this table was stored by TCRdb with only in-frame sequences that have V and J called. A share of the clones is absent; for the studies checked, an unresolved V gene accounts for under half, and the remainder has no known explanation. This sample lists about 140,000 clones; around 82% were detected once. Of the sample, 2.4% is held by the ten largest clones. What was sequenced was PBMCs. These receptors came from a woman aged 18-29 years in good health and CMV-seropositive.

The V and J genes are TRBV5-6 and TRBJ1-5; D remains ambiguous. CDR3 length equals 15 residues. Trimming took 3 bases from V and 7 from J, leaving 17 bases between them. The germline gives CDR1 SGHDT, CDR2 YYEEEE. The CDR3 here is CASSSVHSGFQPQHF. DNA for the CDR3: TGTGCCAGCAGCTCAGTACATAGCGGGTTCCAGCCCCAGCATTTT.

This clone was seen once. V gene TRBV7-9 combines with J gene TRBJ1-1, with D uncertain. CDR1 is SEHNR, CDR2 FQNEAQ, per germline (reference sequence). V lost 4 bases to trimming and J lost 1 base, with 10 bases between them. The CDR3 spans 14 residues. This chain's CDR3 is CASSSLGRNTEAFF. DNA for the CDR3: TGTGCCAGCAGCTCTCTTGGGAGGAACACTGAAGCTTTCTTT.

Here the CDR3 reads CASSFFGGHEQYF. The CDR3 DNA reads TGTGCCAGCAGTTTTTTTGGGGGCCACGAGCAGTACTTC. This chain uses TRBV27 with TRBJ2-7, with D perhaps matching TRBD1 (6 bases). The germline V gene has CDR1 MNHEY and CDR2 SMNVEV (reference sequence). CDR3 length equals 13 residues. The V and J ends lost 3 bases and 5 bases respectively, with 11 bases between them.

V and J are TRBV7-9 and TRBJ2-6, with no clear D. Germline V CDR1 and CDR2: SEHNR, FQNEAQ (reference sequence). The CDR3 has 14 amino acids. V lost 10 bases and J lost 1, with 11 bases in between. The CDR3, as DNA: TGTGCCACCCCTAGACGGTCTGGGGCCAACGTCCTGACTTTC. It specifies CATPRRSGANVLTF.

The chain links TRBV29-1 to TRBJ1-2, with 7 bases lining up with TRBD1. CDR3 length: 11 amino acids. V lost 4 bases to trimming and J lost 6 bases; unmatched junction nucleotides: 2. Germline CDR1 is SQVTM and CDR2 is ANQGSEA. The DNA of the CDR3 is TGCAGCGTTGTGACAGGGCATGGCTACACCTTC. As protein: CSVVTGHGYTF. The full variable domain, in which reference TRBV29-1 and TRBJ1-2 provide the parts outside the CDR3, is SAVISQKPSRDICQRGTSLTIQCQVDSQVTMMFWYRQQPGQSLTLIATANQGSEATYESGFVIDKFPISRPNLTFSTLTVSNMSPEDSSIYLCSVVTGHGYTFGSGTRLTVV.

DNA of the CDR3: TGTGCCAGCAGCGTAGAGTTAGGACAGGGGGCGGCTGGCTACACCTTC. It translates to CASSVELGQGAAGYTF. The V call is TRBV9, the J call TRBJ1-2, with 11 bases aligning to TRBD1. V dropped 0 bases and J dropped 7; count of bases not matched to a gene: 8. The germline V gene has CDR1 SGDLS and CDR2 YYNGEE. The CDR3 sequence is 16 residues long.

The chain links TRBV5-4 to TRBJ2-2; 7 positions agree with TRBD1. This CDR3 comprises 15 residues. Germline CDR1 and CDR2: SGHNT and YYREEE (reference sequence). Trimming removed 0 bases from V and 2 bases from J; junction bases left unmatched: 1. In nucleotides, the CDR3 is TGTGCCAGCAGCTTGGACAGGGGCAACACCGGGGAGCTGTTTTTT. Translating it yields CASSLDRGNTGELFF.

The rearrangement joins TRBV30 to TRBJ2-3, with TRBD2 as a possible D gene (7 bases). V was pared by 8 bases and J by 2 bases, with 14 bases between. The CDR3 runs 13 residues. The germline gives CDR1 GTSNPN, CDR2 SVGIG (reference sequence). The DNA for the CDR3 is TGTGCCCTTGAGGGGGGGAACACAGATACGCAGTATTTT. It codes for CALEGGNTDTQYF.

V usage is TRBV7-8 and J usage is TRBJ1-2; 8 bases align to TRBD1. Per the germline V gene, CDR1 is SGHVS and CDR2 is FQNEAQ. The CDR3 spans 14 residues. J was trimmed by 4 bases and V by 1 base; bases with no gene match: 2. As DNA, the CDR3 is TGTGCCAGCAGCTTAGAAGGGACAGGCTATGGCTACACCTTC. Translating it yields CASSLEGTGYGYTF. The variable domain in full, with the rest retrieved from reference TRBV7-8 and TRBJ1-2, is GAGVSQSPRYKVAKRGQDVALRCDPISGHVSLFWYQQALGQGPEFLTYFQNEAQLDKSGLPSDRFFAERPEGSVSTLKIQRTQQEDSAVYLCASSLEGTGYGYTFGSGTRLTVV.

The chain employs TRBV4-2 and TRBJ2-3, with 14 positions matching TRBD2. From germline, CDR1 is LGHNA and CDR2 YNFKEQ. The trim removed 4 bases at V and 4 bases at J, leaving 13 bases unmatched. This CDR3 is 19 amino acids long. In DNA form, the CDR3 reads TGTGCCAGCAGCCCCCGACTAGCGGGGGGGCAGAGTCAGTCAGATACGCAGTATTTT. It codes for CASSPRLAGGQSQSDTQYF.

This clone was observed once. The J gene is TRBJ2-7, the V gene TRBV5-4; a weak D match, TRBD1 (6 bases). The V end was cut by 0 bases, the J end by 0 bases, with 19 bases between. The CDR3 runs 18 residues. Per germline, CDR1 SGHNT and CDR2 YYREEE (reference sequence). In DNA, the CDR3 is TGTGCCAGCAGCTTGGGCCCCGGGACCGGGACACTCTCCTACGAGCAGTACTTC. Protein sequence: CASSLGPGTGTLSYEQYF.

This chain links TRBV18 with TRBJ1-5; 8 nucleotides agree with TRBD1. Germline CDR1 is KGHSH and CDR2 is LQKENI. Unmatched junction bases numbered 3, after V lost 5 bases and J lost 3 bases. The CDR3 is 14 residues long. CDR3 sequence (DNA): TGTGCCAGCTCAATGGACAGGGCCAATCAGCCCCAGCATTTT. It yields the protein CASSMDRANQPQHF.

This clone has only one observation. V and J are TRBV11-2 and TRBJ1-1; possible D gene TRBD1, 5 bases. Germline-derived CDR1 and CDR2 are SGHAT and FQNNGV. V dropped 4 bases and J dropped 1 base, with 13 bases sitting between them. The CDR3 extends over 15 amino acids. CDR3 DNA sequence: TGTGCCAGCAGCTCCATTAGGGGCAGGAACACTGAAGCTTTCTTT. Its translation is CASSSIRGRNTEAFF. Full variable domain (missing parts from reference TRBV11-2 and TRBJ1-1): EAGVAQSPRYKIIEKRQSVAFWCNPISGHATLYWYQQILGQGPKLLIQFQNNGVVDDSQLPKDRFSAERLKGVDSTLKIQPAKLEDSAVYLCASSSIRGRNTEAFFGQGTRLTVV.